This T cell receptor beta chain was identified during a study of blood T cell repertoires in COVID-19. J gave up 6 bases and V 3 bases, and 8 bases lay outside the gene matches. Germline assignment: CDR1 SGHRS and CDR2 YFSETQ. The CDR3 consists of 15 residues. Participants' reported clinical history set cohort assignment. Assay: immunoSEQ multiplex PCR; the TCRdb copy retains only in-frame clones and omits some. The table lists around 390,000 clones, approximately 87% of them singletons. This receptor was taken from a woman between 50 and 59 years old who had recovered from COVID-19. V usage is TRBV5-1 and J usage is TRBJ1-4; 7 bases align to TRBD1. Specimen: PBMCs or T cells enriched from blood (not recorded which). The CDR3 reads CASSSDRAGDEKLFF. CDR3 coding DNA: TGCGCCAGCAGCTCTGACAGGGCAGGGGATGAAAAACTGTTTTTT.